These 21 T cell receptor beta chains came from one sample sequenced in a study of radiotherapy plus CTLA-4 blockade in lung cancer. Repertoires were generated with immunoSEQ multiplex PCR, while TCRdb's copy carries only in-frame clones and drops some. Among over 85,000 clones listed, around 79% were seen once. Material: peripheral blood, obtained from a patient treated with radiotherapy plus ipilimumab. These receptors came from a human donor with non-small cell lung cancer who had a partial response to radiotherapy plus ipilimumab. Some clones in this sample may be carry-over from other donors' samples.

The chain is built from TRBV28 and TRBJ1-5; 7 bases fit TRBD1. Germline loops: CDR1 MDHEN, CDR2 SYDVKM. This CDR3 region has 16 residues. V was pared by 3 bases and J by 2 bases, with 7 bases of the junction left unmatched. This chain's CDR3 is CASSLIQGVGNQPQHF. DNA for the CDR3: TGTGCCAGCAGTTTGATTCAGGGGGTAGGCAATCAGCCCCAGCATTTT.

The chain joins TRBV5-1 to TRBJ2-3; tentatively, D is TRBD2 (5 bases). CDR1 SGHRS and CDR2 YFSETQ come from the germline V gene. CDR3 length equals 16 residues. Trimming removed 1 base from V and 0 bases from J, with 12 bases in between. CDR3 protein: CASSLRGSGSTDTQYF. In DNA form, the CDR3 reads TGCGCCAGCAGCTTGCGCGGGTCGGGTAGCACAGATACGCAGTATTTT.

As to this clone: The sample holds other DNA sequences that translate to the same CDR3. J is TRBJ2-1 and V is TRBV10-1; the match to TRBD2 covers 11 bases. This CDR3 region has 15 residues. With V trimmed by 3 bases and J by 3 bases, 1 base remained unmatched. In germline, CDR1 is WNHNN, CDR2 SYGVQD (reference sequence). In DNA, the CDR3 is TGCGCCAGCAGTGATGGGACTAGCGGCTACAATGAGCAGTTCTTC. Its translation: CASSDGTSGYNEQFF.

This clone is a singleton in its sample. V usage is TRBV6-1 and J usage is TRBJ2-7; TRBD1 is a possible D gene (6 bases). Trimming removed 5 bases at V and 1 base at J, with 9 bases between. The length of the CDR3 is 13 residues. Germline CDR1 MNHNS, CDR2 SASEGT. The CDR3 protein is CASSSGTSYEQYF. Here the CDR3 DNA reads TGTGCCAGCAGTTCGGGGACATCCTACGAGCAGTACTTC.

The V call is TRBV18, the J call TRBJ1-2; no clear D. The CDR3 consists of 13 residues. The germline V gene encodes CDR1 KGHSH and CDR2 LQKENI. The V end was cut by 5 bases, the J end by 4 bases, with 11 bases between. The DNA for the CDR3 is TGTGCCAGCTCAGCCCAAGACATCTATGGCTACACCTTC. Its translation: CASSAQDIYGYTF. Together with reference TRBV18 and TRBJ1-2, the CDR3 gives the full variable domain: NAGVMQNPRHLVRRRGQEARLRCSPMKGHSHVYWYRQLPEEGLKFMVYLQKENIIDESGMPKERFSAEFPKEGPSILRIQQVVRGDSAAYFCASSAQDIYGYTFGSGTRLTVV.

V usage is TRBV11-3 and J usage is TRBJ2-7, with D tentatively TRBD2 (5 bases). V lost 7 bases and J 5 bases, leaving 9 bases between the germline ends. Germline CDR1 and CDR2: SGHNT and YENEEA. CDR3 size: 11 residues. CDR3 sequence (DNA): TGTGCCAGCACTTGGGGAGACGAGCAGTACTTC. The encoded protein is CASTWGDEQYF.

The CDR3 bases are TGTGCCAGCAGCCAGGCACACGTTTACAATCAGCCCCAGCATTTT. Translating it yields CASSQAHVYNQPQHF. This sequence joins TRBV4-2 and TRBJ1-5; unclear D gene. The ends were cut back, 3 bases at V and 3 bases at J, with 12 bases in the middle. The CDR3 has 15 amino acids. Germline CDR1 is LGHNA and CDR2 is YNFKEQ.

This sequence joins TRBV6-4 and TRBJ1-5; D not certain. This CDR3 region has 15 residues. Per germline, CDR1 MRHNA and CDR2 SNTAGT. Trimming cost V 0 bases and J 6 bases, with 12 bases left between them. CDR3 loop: CASSDSGAPSQPQHF. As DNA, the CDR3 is TGTGCCAGCAGTGACTCTGGAGCCCCCAGTCAGCCCCAGCATTTT.

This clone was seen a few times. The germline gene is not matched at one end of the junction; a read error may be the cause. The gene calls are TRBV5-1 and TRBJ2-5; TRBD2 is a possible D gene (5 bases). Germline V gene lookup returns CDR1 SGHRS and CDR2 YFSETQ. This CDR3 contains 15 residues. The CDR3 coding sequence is TGCGCCAGCAGTTTGGGCAGCGGCCTACAAGAGACCCAGTACTTC. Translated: CASSLGSGLQETQYF.

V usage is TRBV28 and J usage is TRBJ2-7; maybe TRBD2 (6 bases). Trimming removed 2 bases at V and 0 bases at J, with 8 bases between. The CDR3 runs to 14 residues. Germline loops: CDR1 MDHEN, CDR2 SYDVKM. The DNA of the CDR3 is TGTGCCAGCAGTTTAGCGGGGTCCTCCTACGAGCAGTACTTC. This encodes CASSLAGSSYEQYF.

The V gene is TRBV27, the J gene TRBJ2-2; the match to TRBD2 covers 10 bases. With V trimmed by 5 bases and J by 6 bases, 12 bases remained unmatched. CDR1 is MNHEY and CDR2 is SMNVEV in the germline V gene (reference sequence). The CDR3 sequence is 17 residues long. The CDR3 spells CASSGSPSGRLSGELFF. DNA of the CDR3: TGTGCCAGCAGTGGCTCGCCTAGCGGGAGATTGTCCGGGGAGCTGTTTTTT.

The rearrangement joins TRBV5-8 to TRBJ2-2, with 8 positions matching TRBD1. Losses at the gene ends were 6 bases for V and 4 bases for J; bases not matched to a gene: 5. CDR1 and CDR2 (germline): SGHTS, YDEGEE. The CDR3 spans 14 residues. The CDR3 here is CASKDRVSTGELFF. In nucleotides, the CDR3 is TGTGCCAGCAAGGACAGGGTTAGCACCGGGGAGCTGTTTTTT.

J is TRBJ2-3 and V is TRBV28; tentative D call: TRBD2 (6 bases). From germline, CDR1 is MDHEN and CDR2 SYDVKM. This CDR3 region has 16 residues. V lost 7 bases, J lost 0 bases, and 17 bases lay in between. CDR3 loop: CASTHMGTSSTDTQYF. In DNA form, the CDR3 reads TGTGCCAGCACCCATATGGGGACTTCTAGCACAGATACGCAGTATTTT.

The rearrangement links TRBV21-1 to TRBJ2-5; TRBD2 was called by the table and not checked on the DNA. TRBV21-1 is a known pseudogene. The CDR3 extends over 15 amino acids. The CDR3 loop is CASSKGTSGEETQYF. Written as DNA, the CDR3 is TGTGCCAGCAGCAAAGGGACTAGCGGGGAAGAGACCCAGTACTTC.

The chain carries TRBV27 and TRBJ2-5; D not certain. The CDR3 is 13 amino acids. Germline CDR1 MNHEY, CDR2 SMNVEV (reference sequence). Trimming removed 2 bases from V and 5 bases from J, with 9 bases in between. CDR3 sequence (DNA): TGTGCCAGCAGTTTAACCGGGTTGGAGACCCAGTACTTC. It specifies CASSLTGLETQYF.

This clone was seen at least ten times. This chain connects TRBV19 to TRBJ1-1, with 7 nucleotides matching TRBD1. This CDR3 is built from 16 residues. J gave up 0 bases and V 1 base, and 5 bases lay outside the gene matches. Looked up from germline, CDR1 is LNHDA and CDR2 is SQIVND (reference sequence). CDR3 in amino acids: CASSIGPGGMNTEAFF. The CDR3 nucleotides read TGTGCCAGTAGTATAGGGCCAGGGGGAATGAACACTGAAGCTTTCTTT.

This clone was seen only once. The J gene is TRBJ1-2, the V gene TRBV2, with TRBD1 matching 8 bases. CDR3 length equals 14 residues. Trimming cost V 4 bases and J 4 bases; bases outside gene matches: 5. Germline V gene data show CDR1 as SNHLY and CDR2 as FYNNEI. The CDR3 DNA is TGTGCCAGCAGTGTAGGACAGGGATCCTATGGCTACACCTTC. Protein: CASSVGQGSYGYTF.

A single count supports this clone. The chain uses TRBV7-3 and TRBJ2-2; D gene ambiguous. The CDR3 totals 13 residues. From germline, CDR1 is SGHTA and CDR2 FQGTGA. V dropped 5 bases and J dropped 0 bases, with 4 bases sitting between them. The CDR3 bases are TGTGCCAGCAGCACTACGAACACCGGGGAGCTGTTTTTT. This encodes CASSTTNTGELFF.

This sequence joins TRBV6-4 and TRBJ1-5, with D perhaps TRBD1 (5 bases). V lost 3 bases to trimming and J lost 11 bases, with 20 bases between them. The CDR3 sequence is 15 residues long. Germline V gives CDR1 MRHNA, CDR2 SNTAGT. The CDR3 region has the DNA TGTGCCAGCAGTGAGGGGCCAGAAGGAACAACAGCCCAGCATTTT. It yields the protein CASSEGPEGTTAQHF.

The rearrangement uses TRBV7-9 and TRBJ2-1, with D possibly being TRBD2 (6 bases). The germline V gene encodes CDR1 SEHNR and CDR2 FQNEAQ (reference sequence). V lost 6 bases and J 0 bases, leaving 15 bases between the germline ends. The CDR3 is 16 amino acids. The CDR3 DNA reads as TGTGCCAGCAGACAAGGAGGAGGGAGCTCCTACAATGAGCAGTTCTTC. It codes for CASRQGGGSSYNEQFF.

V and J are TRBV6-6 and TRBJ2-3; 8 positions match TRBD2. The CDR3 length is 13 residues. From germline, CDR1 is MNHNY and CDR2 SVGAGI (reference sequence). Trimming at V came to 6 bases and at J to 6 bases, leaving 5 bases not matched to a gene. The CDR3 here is CASRSGGGDTQYF. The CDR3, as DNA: TGTGCCAGCAGGTCGGGAGGGGGGGATACGCAGTATTTT.